This entry describes one T cell receptor beta chain. The antigen it binds to is not known. Nothing much larger sits one base from this clone, and base qualities are not available. The data were obtained in a study of shared T cell receptors in the human thymus (dated by TCRdb to about 2021). Looking at the study overall: The study examined how self-reactive, shared T-cell receptor alpha chains are generated in the human thymus.

The CDR3, from cysteine to phenylalanine, totals 19 residues. The only DNA kept is the CDR3, 57 bases in frame from the first base. V ends up 6 bases short and J 0 bases short, with an unmatched junction base count of 8. In the germline V gene (reference sequence), CDR1 corresponds to LNHDA and CDR2 to SQIVND. Library construction relied on the immunoSEQ multiplex PCR assay. Drawn from immuneACCESS, this table holds only the in-frame rearrangements with V and J called that TCRdb kept. Clones are partly lost; checked studies trace under half to an unresolved V gene and leave the rest unexplained. A total of hundreds of thousands of clones appear in this sample, approximately 88% of them only once. Approximately 0.01% of the sample comes from the top ten. These data were likewise used in another study, on human thymus T cells. As the second paper documents: Donors were immunologically healthy infants undergoing open corrective cardiac surgery for congenital heart defects in Finland. Thymus tissue was collected as surgical resects that were removed during corrective cardiac surgery. Biased V and J gene segment usage appeared to be present in both thymic and peripheral blood repertoires. According to the related research, thymic TCR repertoires were highly overlapping among unrelated individuals. The study used about 8 infant thymus samples plus four related peripheral blood samples to characterize TCR alpha and beta repertoires. Donor ages ranged from roughly 7 to 250 days, and the cohort comprised six male and a couple of female infants. Thymocytes were released mechanically from tissue and stored at -70 °C as pellets of 10-30 million cells. Genomic DNA was extracted from frozen cell pellets with a QIAsymphony instrument. The immunoSEQ multiplex PCR assay was used to amplify the TCRB and TCRAD loci from a standardized quantity of quality-controlled genomic DNA. The amplicons spanned the V(D)J region and were long enough to cover the CDR3 and allow V and J genes to be identified. The amplicons were sequenced on an Illumina platform via the commercial immunoSEQ service. Primer bias and sequencing errors were corrected as previously described, and TCRAD and TCRB definitions were based on the IMGT database. Repertoires were analysed with immunoSEQ Analyzer 3.0 and VDJTools, covering basic statistics, V/J segment usage, diversity estimates, rarefaction and pairwise overlap. Chao1, ChaoE, Efron-Thisted, Shannon and inverse Simpson indices were used to estimate diversity, which was also estimated on datasets down-sampled to the smallest sample. Repertoire overlap was determined by strict matching of CDR3 nucleotide sequence, V gene and J gene, and Jaccard-based multidimensional scaling clustering was applied. Thymus samples yielded on average around 800,000 unique TCRB clonotypes, compared with some 83,000 from blood samples.

The chain is assembled from TRBV19 and TRBJ2-2, with 15 junctional bases fitting TRBD2. Sequencing was performed on thymocytes. The clonotype originates from a boy less than two years old with a congenital heart defect. Donor details come from another sample of the same person, matched by shared clones. The DNA sequence is as follows: TGTGCCAGTAGCCTCCCCGGACTAGCGGGAGGGCCGAACACCGGGGAGCTGTTTTTT. The encoded protein is CASSLPGLAGGPNTGELFF.